The present entry profiles one T cell receptor (beta chain) with its context. These data originate in a study of blood T cell repertoires in COVID-19. The data were produced by immunoSEQ multiplex PCR, yet TCRdb's version contains in-frame clones alone and is incomplete. The top ten hold approximately 1.1% of the sample, which has over 200,000 clones, 80% to 90% seen once. The CDR3 sequence is 15 residues long. After removal of 0 bases from V and 6 bases from J, the junction contained 5 bases not matched to a gene. Germline V gene lookup returns CDR1 SGDLS and CDR2 YYNGEE. This chain connects TRBV9 to TRBJ2-1; 8 nucleotides match TRBD1. Sequenced: PBMCs or T cells enriched from blood (not recorded which). The sequence derives from a man younger than 45 who had recovered from COVID-19. The CDR3 sequence: CASSVGTGNGNEQFF. The CDR3 DNA reads as TGTGCCAGCAGCGTAGGGACAGGGAATGGCAATGAGCAGTTCTTC.